The T cell receptor (beta chain) described here comes from a study of blood T cell repertoires in COVID-19. In the study overall: COVID-19 samples collected from the United States, Italy and Spain covered acute and convalescent phases.

This CDR3 has 17 residues. Study processing details: From reference gene primer amplification, estimates of nucleated cell counts were derived. Generated by immunoSEQ multiplex PCR, the TCRdb table keeps only in-frame clones and is missing some. The DNA gave D and trimming, while V, J and clone size come from that table. Found here are fewer than 200,000 clones, roughly 89% of them singletons; the top ten hold 1.6%. The sequenced material came from peripheral blood. The clonotype comes from a woman in her forties or fifties with acute or convalescent COVID-19. The gene calls are TRBV12-1 and TRBJ2-2; the D segment call TRBD1 is taken from the table without a DNA check. TRBV12-1 has pseudogene status. CDR3 DNA sequence: TGTGCCAGCAGCTTTGACCGGACAGCGCTAAACACCGGGGAGCTGTTTTTT. As protein: CASSFDRTALNTGELFF.